The T cell receptor beta chain described here comes from a study of tumor-infiltrating lymphocytes in primary liver carcinoma (dated by TCRdb to about 2017). Regarding the study in general: Between late 2015 and March 2016, 4 to 6 patients in China with histopathologically diagnosed primary liver carcinoma had surgical resection. Reproducibility between technical replicate repertoires was high, with correlation coefficients above 0.98 and mean shared-clone rates near 0.89. A total of roughly 35 specimens from 5 patients underwent TCRbeta repertoire sequencing, comprising around 25 tumor regions, 5 adjacent noncancerous liver tissues and 5 peripheral blood samples. Each sample produced roughly 3.5 to 8 million productive TCRbeta reads, and read depth showed no significant difference between tissue types. The study combined TCRbeta repertoire sequencing, expression microarrays and whole-exome sequencing across five regions of each liver tumor, with adjacent normal tissue and blood. The five patients, three men and two women aged 30 to 69 years, had hepatocellular carcinoma (four) or combined HCC and intrahepatic cholangiocarcinoma (one). The five patients had tumors staged T1-T3 N0M0, with maximum diameters ranging from about 4.2 to 10 cm.

To note about this clonotype: The clone's antigen remains unknown. One base away there is no much larger clone; base qualities are not given.

TCRbeta-specific cDNA was reverse-transcribed from 500 ng total RNA using a constant-region primer and ProtoScript II reverse transcriptase. The TCRbeta libraries were prepared through three rounds of nested multiplex PCR following a slightly modified ARM-PCR procedure. Sample barcodes and Illumina adapters were attached in a final 25-cycle PCR using Deep VentR polymerase. Before sequencing, amplicons of 200-500 bp were gel-purified using a QIAquick gel extraction kit. TCRbeta amplicons were sequenced on an Illumina HiSeq 2500 with 250-bp paired-end reads. The source study handled its data this way. Quality trimming of reads was performed with Trimmomatic v0.33, and paired reads were merged with FLASH v1.2.11 so that full CDR3 sequences could be recovered. MiGEC v1.2.1b assigned V, D and J germline segments to the rearranged TCRbeta sequences. Clonotype statistics and Shannon-Wiener diversity indices were computed with VDJtools v1.0.0. Except for diversity analysis, only each sample's 250 most abundant clonotypes were used in subsequent analyses to reduce sampling bias. The public reads were quality trimmed at Q25 with fastp and then assembled into clones with MiXCR by TCRdb, keeping productive beta chains. Each entry merges the rows of one CDR3 protein and shows their most common DNA and genes. The V and J calls were not made by the authors but by TCRdb's processing. For this sample the table gives a few hundred thousand distinct CDR3 sequences, of which roughly three fifths were detected only once. 15% to 20% of the sample belongs to the ten largest clones.

Study-wide conclusions, independent of this receptor: Compared with blood, tumors had a significantly larger share of the repertoire taken up by the top 250 clones (p = 0.039). With just a handful of patients in the study, the authors point out that the findings should be validated in a larger study. Because only the TCR beta chain was sequenced and unpaired alpha chains were not captured, true repertoire diversity is likely underestimated. Pairs of tumor regions showed greater repertoire overlap (mean approximately 35%) than tumor-adjacent pairs (roughly 17%) or tumor-blood pairs (approximately 15%), which is consistent with antigen-driven expansion. Comparison of CD4+ and CD8+ T cell repertoires was precluded by the use of bulk unsorted samples.

Blood RNA was extracted from unsorted whole blood with TRIzol reagent; germline DNA came from the DNeasy Blood & Tissue kit. Chronic HBV infection was present in the patients, and the patients were treatment-naive at sampling. Before surgery, 3 to 5 milliliters of peripheral blood were collected into K2EDTA tubes. Sample: peripheral blood. This TCR came from a woman between 25 and 40 years old with primary liver carcinoma and hepatitis B virus infection.

The DNA reads TGTGCCAGCAGCTTAGAGTCAGCAGCGGGAGCGGTAAGTGAGCAGTTCTTC. This encodes CASSLESAAGAVSEQFF. Recombination linked TRBV11-2 to TRBJ2-1, with 8 central nucleotides matching TRBD2. The germline V gene gives CDR1 as SGHAT and CDR2 as FQNNGV. The germline V end is reduced by 0 bases and the J end by 9 bases; junction bases left unmatched: 13. The CDR3 has 17 amino acids, counting the end cysteine and phenylalanine. Only CDR3 DNA remains: 51 bases, in frame from the first base.